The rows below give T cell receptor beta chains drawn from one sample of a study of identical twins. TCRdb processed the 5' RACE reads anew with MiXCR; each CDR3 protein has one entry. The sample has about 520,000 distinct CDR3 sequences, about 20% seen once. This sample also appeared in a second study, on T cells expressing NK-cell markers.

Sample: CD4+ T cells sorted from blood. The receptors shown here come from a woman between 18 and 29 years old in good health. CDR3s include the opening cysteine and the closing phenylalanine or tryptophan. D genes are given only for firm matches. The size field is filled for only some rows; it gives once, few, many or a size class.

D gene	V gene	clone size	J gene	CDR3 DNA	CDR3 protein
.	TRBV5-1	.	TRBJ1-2	TGCGCCAGCAGCTTGGGACAACTCCCCTATGGCTACACCTTC	CASSLGQLPYGYTF
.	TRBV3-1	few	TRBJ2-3	TGTGCCAGCAGCCAAGGGGAAAATGCGCAGTATTTT	CASSQGENAQYF
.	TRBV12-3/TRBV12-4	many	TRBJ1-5	TGTGCCAGCAGTAGCAGGGTGGACCAGCCCCAGCATTTT	CASSSRVDQPQHF
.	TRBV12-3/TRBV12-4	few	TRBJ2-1	TGTGCCAGCAGACCAACGACGGGGTCCTACAATGAGCAGTTCTTC	CASRPTTGSYNEQFF
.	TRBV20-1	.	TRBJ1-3	TGCAGTGCTAGAAAGGGCTTGCCGAGCAGGGGTGATGGAAACACCATATATTTT	CSARKGLPSRGDGNTIYF
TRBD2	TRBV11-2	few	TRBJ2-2	TGTGCCAGCAGACGCCTCGCCAGGGAGGGCACCGGGGAGCTGTTTTTT	CASRRLAREGTGELFF
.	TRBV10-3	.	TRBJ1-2	TGTGCCATCAGCAGACTTTTCTATGGCTACACCTTC	CAISRLFYGYTF
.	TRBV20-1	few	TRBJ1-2	TGCAGTGCCCTGATGGGGAGTGGCTATGGCTACACCTTC	CSALMGSGYGYTF
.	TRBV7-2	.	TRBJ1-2	TGTGCCAGCAGCCCTAGCCCGGACAGTCGCTATGGCTACACCTTC	CASSPSPDSRYGYTF
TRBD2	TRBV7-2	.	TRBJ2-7	TGTGCCAGCAGCTTCCCCGGCGGGGGAGCAGAGCAGTACTTC	CASSFPGGGAEQYF
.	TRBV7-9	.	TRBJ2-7	TGTGCCAGCAGCTGGTATGCGGGAAGGAACTCCTACGAGCAGTACTTC	CASSWYAGRNSYEQYF
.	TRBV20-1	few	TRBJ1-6	TGCAGTGCTACCCGGGACATTTATAATTCACCCCTCCACTTT	CSATRDIYNSPLHF
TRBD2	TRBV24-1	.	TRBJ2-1	TGTGCCACCAGTGGGGGGGGAGTGAGCAATGAGCAGTTCTTC	CATSGGGVSNEQFF
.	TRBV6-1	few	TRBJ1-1	TGTGCCAGCAGTGGTGGCCAGGGGAGGAACACTGAAGCTTTCTTT	CASSGGQGRNTEAFF
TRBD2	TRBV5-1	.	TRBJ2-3	TGCGCCAGCAGGCCAGCGGGGGGCACAGATACGCAGTATTTT	CASRPAGGTDTQYF
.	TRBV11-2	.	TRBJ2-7	TGTGCCAGCAGCTTGGGCCCGAGTGGGAGCTCCTACGAGCAGTACTTC	CASSLGPSGSSYEQYF
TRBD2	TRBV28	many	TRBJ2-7	TGTGCCAGCAGTTTATTGGCAGGGAGGGGCTCCTACGAGCAGTACTTC	CASSLLAGRGSYEQYF
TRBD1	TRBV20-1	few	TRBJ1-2	TGCAGTGCCCAGAAGGGGGCAGAGAGTGGCTACACCTTC	CSAQKGAESGYTF
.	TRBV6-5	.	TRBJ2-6	TGTGCCAGCAGTTCTCCCTTGGGGGGTGGGGCCAACGTCCTGACTTTC	CASSSPLGGGANVLTF
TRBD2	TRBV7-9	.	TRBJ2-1	TGTGCCAGCAGCTCCCTCACTATAGCGGGGGGAGTAAATGAGCAGTTCTTC	CASSSLTIAGGVNEQFF
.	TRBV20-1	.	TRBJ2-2	TGCAGTGCTCGTTCTCCTATGAGGGCCGGGGAGCTGTTTTTT	CSARSPMRAGELFF
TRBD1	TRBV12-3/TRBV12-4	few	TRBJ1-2	TGTGCCAGCAGCCCCGGACAGGGGAGTAACTATGGCTACACCTTC	CASSPGQGSNYGYTF
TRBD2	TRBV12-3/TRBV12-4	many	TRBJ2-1	TGTGCCAGCAGTCGACAAGCGGGGGGGCCTTACAATGAGCAGTTCTTC	CASSRQAGGPYNEQFF
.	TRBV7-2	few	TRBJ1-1	TGTGCCAGCAGCTTAACTGTAACGGTGGGCACTGAAGCTTTCTTT	CASSLTVTVGTEAFF
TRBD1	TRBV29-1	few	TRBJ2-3	TGCAGCGCCCTTAGGGACAGGGCGACAGATACGCAGTATTTT	CSALRDRATDTQYF
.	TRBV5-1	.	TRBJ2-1	TGCGCCAGCAGCTTGAGCGTACTCAATGAGCAGTTCTTC	CASSLSVLNEQFF
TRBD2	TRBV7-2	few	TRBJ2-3	TGTGCCAGCAGCTTAGGGGGGGGTAGGTCGGATACGCAGTATTTT	CASSLGGGRSDTQYF
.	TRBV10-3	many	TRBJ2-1	TGTGCCATCAGTGAGAGTGCTAAGCGGTGGGACAATGAGCAGTTCTTC	CAISESAKRWDNEQFF
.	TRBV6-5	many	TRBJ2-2	TGTGCCAGCAGTTACTCGATCTTAAACACCGGGGAGCTGTTTTTT	CASSYSILNTGELFF
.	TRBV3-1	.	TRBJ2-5	TGTGCCAGCAGCCTAGAGCACAGGGAGACCCAGTACTTC	CASSLEHRETQYF
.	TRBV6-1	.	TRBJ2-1	TGTGCCAGCAGCTCTAATGGAGCTGGCTACAATGAGCAGTTCTTC	CASSSNGAGYNEQFF
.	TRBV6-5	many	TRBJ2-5	TGTGCCAGCAGTAGAGACCGAGAGACCCAGTACTTC	CASSRDRETQYF
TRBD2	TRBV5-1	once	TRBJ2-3	TGCGCCAGCAGCTTGGAACTAGCGGGGGTAGGGGCAGATACGCAGTATTTT	CASSLELAGVGADTQYF
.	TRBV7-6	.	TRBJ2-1	TGTGCCAGCAGCTTAGTGGCACGACTCTACAATGAGCAGTTCTTC	CASSLVARLYNEQFF
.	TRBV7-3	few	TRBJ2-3	TGTGCCAGCAGCTCCGGCGTAGCTACCACAGATACGCAGTATTTT	CASSSGVATTDTQYF
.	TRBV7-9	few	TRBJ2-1	TGTGCCAGCAGCTTAGTGGCGGTCGGTAAAAATGAGCAGTTCTTC	CASSLVAVGKNEQFF
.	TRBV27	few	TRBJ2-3	TGTGCCAGCAGTTTACAGGCAGGGTGGACAGATACGCAGTATTTT	CASSLQAGWTDTQYF
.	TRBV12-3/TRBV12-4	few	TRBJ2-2	TGTGCCAGCAGCGCCATGGGGGGCACCGGGGAGCTGTTTTTT	CASSAMGGTGELFF
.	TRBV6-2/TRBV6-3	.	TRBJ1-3	TGTGCCAGCAGTTCCGGGACAACTGGAAACACCATATATTTT	CASSSGTTGNTIYF
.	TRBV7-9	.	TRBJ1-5	TGTGCCAGCAGCCTGGCGGGGGTTAATCAGCCCCAGCATTTT	CASSLAGVNQPQHF
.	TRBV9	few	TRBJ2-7	TGTGCCAGCAGCCCTACCGGGGGCGAGCAGTACTTC	CASSPTGGEQYF